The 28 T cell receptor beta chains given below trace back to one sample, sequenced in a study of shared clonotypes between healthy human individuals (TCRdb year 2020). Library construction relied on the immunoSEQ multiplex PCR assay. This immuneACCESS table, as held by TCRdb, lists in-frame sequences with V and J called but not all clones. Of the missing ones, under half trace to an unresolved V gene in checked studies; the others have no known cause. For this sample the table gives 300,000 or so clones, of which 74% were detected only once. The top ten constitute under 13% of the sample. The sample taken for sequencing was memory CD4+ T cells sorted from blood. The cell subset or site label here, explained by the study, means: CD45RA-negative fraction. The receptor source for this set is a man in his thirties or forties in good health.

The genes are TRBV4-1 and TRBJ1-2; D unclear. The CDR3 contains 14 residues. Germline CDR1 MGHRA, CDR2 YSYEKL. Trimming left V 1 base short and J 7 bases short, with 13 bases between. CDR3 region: CASSQAPGPSGYTF. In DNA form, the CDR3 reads TGCGCCAGCAGCCAAGCCCCAGGACCTAGTGGCTACACCTTC.

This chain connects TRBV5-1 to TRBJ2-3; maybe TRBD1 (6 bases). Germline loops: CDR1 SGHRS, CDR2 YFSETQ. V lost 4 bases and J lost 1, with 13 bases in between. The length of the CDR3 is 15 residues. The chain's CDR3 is CASSTSDRRTDTQYF. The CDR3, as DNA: TGCGCCAGCAGCACGTCTGACAGGCGCACAGATACGCAGTATTTT.

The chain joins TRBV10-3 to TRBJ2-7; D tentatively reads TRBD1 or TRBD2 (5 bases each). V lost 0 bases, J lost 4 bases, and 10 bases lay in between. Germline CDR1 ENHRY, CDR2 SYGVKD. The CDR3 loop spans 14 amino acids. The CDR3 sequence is CAISESRGEYEQYF. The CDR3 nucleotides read TGTGCCATCAGTGAGTCACGGGGCGAATACGAGCAGTACTTC.

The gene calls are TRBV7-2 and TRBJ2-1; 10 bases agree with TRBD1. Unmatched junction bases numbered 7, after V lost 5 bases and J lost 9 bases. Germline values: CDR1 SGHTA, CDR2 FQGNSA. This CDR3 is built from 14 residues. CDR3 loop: CASSLLGQGGEQFF. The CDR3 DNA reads TGTGCCAGCAGCCTACTAGGACAGGGGGGTGAGCAGTTCTTC.

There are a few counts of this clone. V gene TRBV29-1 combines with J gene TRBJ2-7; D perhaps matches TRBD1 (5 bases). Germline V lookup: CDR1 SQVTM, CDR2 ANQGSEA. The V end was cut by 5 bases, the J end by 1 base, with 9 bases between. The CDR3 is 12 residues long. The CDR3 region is CSVRTQSYEQYF. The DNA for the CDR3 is TGCAGCGTTCGGACACAGTCCTACGAGCAGTACTTC.

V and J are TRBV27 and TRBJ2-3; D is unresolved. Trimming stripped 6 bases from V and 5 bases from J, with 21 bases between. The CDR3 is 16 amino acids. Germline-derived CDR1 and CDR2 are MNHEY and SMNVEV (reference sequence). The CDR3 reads CASSQGQRIARDTQYF. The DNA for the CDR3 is TGTGCCAGCAGCCAAGGCCAGCGTATAGCCAGAGATACGCAGTATTTT.

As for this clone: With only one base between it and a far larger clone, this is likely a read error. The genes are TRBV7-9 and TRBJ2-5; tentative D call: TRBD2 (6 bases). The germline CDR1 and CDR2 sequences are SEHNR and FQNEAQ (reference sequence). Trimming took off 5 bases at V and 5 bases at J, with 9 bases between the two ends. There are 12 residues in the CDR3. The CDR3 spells CASSPRGETQYF. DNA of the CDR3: TGTGCCAGCAGCCCTCGGGGGGAGACCCAGTACTTC.

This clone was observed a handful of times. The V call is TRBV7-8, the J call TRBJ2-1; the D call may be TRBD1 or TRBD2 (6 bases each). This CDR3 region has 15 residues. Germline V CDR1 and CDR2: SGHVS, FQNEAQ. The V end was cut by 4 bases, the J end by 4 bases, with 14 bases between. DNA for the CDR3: TGTGCCAGCAGCTCGGAGGGACACCCATACAATGAGCAGTTCTTC. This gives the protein CASSSEGHPYNEQFF. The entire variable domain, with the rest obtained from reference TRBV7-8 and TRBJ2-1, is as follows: GAGVSQSPRYKVAKRGQDVALRCDPISGHVSLFWYQQALGQGPEFLTYFQNEAQLDKSGLPSDRFFAERPEGSVSTLKIQRTQQEDSAVYLCASSSEGHPYNEQFFGPGTRLTVL.

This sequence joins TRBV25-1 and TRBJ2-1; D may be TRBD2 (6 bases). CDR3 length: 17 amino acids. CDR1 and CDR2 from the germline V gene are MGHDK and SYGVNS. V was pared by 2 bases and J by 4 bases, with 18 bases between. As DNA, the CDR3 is TGTGCCAGCAGTGAAGAGTCCCGTGGGCGGGGATACAATGAGCAGTTCTTC. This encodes CASSEESRGRGYNEQFF. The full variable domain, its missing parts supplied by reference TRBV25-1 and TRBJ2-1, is EADIYQTPRYLVIGTGKKITLECSQTMGHDKMYWYQQDPGMELHLIHYSYGVNSTEKGDLSSESTVSRIRTEHFPLTLESARPSHTSQYLCASSEESRGRGYNEQFFGPGTRLTVL.

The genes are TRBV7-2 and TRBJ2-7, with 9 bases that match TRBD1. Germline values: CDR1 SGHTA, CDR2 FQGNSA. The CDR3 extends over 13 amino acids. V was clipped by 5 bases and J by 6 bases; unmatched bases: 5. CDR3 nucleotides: TGTGCCAGCAGCGGAGGGACAGGGCGCGAGCAGTACTTC. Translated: CASSGGTGREQYF.

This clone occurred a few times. The CDR3 DNA follows: TGTGCCTGGGAGGGACGGGTGAACACTGAAGCTTTCTTT. Amino acid sequence: CAWEGRVNTEAFF. The chain uses TRBV30 and TRBJ1-1; tentative D call: TRBD1 (5 bases). V was cut by 5 bases and J by 0 bases, with 10 bases left in between. The CDR3 is made up of 13 amino acids. CDR1 is GTSNPN, CDR2 SVGIG, per germline (reference sequence).

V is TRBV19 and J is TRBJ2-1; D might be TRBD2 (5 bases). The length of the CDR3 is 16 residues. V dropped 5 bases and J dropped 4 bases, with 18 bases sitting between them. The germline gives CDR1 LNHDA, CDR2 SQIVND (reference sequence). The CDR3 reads CASSLPQRTTYNEQFF. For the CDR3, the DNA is TGTGCCAGTAGTCTCCCTCAGCGGACCACATACAATGAGCAGTTCTTC.

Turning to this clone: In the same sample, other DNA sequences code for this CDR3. Here the CDR3 reads CASSLGARADTQYF. DNA of the CDR3: TGTGCCAGCAGCCTGGGTGCGCGAGCGGATACGCAGTATTTT. V is TRBV5-4 and J is TRBJ2-3; no definite D call. Germline values: CDR1 SGHNT, CDR2 YYREEE (reference sequence). Trimming removed 4 bases from V and 6 bases from J, with 15 bases in between. This CDR3 is built from 14 residues.

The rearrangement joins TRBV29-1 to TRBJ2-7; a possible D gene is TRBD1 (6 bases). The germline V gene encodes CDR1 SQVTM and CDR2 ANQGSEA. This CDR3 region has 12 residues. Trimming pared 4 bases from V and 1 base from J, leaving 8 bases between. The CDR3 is CSVGQGSYEQYF. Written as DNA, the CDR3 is TGCAGCGTTGGTCAGGGGTCCTACGAGCAGTACTTC.

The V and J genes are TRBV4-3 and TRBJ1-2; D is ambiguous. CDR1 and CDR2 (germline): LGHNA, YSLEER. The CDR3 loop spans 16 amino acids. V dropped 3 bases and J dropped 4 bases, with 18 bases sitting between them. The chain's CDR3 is CASSHLVYNLVYGYTF. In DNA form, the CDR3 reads TGCGCCAGCAGCCATTTGGTCTACAACCTCGTCTATGGCTACACCTTC.

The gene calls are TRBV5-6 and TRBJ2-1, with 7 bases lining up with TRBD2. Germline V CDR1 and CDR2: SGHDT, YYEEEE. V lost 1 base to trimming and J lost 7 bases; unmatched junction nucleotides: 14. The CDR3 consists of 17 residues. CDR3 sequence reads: CASSLWVTGRASNEQFF. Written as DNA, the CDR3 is TGTGCCAGCAGCTTGTGGGTTACGGGGAGGGCCAGTAATGAGCAGTTCTTC.

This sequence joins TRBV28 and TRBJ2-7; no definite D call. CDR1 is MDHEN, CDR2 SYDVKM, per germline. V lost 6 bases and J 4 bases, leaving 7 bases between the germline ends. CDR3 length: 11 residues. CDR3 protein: CASSFNYEQYF. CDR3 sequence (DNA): TGTGCCAGCAGCTTCAATTACGAGCAGTACTTC.

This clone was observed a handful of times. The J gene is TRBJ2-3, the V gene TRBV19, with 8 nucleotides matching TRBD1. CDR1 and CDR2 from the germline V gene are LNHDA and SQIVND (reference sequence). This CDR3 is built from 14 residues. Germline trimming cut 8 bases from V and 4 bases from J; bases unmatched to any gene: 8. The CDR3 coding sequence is TGTGCCAGTCAGGACAGGGTAGCTTCAGATACGCAGTATTTT. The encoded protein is CASQDRVASDTQYF.

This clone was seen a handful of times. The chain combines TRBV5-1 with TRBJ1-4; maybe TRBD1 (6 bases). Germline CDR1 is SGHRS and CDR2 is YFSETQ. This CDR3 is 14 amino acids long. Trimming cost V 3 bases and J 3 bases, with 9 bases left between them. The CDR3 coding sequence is TGCGCCAGCAGCTCCCGGACAGCTAATGAAAAACTGTTTTTT. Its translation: CASSSRTANEKLFF.

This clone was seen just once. In DNA form, the CDR3 reads TGCAGCGCGCTAAGAGACACTGAAGCTTTCTTT. This encodes CSALRDTEAFF. J is TRBJ1-1 and V is TRBV29-1; D not resolved. The CDR3 is 11 amino acids. In germline, CDR1 is SQVTM, CDR2 ANQGSEA. Deletions cut 7 bases from V and 3 bases from J, with 9 bases between.

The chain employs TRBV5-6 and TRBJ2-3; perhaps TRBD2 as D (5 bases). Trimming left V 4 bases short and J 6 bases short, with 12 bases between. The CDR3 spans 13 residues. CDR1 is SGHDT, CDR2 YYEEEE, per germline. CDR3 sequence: CASSGWRADTQYF. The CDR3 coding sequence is TGTGCCAGCAGCGGCTGGCGGGCTGATACGCAGTATTTT.

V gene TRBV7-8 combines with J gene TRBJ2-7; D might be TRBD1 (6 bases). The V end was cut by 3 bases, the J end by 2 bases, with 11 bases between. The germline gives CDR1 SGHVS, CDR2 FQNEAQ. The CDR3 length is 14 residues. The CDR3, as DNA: TGTGCCAGCAGCTTCAGGACAGAGACCTACGAGCAGTACTTC. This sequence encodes CASSFRTETYEQYF.

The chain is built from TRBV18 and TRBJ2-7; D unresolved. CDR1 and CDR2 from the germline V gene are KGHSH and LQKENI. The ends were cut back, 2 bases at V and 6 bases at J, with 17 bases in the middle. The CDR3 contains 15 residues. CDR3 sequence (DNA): TGTGCCAGCTCACCAGGTTCGTCACAGTTGTCCGAGCAGTACTTC. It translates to CASSPGSSQLSEQYF.

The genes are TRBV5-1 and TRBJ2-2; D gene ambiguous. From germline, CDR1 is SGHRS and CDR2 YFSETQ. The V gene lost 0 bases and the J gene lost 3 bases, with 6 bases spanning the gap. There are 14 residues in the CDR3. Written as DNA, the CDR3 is TGCGCCAGCAGCTTGGCAATAGACACCGGGGAGCTGTTTTTT. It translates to CASSLAIDTGELFF. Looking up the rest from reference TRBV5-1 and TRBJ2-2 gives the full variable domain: KAGVTQTPRYLIKTRGQQVTLSCSPISGHRSVSWYQQTPGQGLQFLFEYFSETQRNKGNFPGRFSGRQFSNSRSEMNVSTLELGDSALYLCASSLAIDTGELFFGEGSRLTVL.

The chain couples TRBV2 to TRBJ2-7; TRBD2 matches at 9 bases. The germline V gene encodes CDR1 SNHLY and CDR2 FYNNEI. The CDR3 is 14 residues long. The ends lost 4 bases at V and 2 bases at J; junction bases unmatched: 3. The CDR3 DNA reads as TGTGCCAGCAGTGTACTAGCGGGCACCTACGAGCAGTACTTC. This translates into CASSVLAGTYEQYF.

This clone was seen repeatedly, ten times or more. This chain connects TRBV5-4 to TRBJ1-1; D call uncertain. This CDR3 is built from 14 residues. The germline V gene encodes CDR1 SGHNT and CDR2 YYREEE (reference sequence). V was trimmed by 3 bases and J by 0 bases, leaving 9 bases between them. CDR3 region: CASSWGAVNTEAFF. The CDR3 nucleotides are TGTGCCAGCAGCTGGGGAGCGGTGAACACTGAAGCTTTCTTT.

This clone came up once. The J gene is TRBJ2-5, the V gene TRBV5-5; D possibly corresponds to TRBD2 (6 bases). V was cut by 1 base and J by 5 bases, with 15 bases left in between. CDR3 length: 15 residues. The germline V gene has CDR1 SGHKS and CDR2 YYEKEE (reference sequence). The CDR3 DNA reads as TGTGCCAGCAGCTTGCCTAGCGCCAGTAGGGAGACCCAGTACTTC. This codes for CASSLPSASRETQYF.

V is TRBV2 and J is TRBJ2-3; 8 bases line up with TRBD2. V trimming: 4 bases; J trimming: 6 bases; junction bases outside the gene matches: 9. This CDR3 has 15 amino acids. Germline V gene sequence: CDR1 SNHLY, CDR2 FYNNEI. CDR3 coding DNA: TGTGCCAGCAGTGTGTCTAGCGGGTTGTCGGATACGCAGTATTTT. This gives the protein CASSVSSGLSDTQYF.